Here is one T cell receptor beta chain with its context. Its antigen remains undetermined. The record has no base qualities; no much larger clone is one base away. The CDR3 regions of human TCRbeta chains were analyzed by immunosequencing. The source study handled its data this way. Repertoire TCRs were checked for matches against a reference library of SARS-CoV-2-specific TCRs that had been generated using the MIRA antigen-specificity platform. Breadth was defined as the fraction of unique TCRs that were SARS-CoV-2-associated, and depth was defined as the fraction of total T cells that were SARS-CoV-2-associated. Using the MIRA data, each spike-specific TCR was assigned both to the spike region to which the TCR was reactive and to a CD4 or CD8 class. Log10-transformed breadth and depth values were compared by one-way ANOVA with Sidak's multiple comparisons tests. Entries here come from immuneACCESS through TCRdb and include only in-frame sequences with V and J called. Some clones fail to appear in such tables; in the studies checked, an unresolved V gene covers under half of the shortfall, and the cause of the remainder is unknown. The D gene and trimming were derived from the DNA, and the V and J assignments and clone size from that table. The sample contains about 110,000 clones, 92% of them found a single time. The ten biggest clones cover roughly 8.7% of the sample.

The source of the sample is a study of T cell responses to AZD1222 COVID-19 vaccine (dated by TCRdb to about 2021). Some background on the complete study: TCR sequencing covered fewer than 250 trial participants: 200 to 220 given two doses of AZD1222 and 26 given two doses of MenACWY control vaccine. Enrollment into the trials was organized by age into subgroups of 18-55, 56-69 and 70-plus years, and those subgroups contained approximately 160, 26 and 62 TCR-sequenced participants, respectively.

What the authors observed across the whole study: Conclusions about previously exposed vaccinees were limited because only six AZD1222 recipients were SARS-CoV-2 seropositive at baseline. After two AZD1222 doses, both the breadth and the depth of spike-specific TCRs were significantly higher than at day 0 and than in MenACWY recipients. In the small 56-69-year group, the increase in depth fell short of significance, most likely because of low power. No day 14 peak-response samples were available, so repertoires were characterized only after the peak T cell response. CD4 TCRs associated with the vaccine covered the entire spike protein, and the dominant responses were in regions 160-218 and 743-854. Participants were mostly white British and included more females than males, and it was suggested by the authors that clonal diversity may have been underestimated. Epitopes outside the regions mutated in the B.1.351 and B.1.1.7 variants were reportedly recognized by nearly half of the unique spike-specific TCRs.

The V end gives up 5 bases and the J end 6 bases, leaving 12 bases in the junction not matched to a gene. Reading from cysteine to phenylalanine, the CDR3 counts 14 amino acids. CDR3 DNA is the only sequence kept; it has 42 bases, read in frame from the first base. The germline V gene encodes CDR1 GTSNPN and CDR2 SVGIG (reference sequence). This specimen's time point label, interpreted: about 28 days (+/-7) after the second vaccine dose. AZD1222 recipients given second doses at about 4 weeks or at about 12 weeks were pooled, since spike-specific TCR depth and breadth were not found to differ between the two schedules. Vaccinee samples were obtained from the UK trials COV001 and COV002, which included a single-blind randomized controlled phase 2/3 trial of AZD1222 (ChAdOx1 nCoV-19) in healthy adults. For TCRbeta chain sequencing, PBMC samples were collected from trial participants at day 0 and at day 28 after the second dose.

Material: peripheral blood, obtained 28 days after the second AZD1222 dose. The sequence derives from an adult who received the AZD1222 COVID-19 vaccine. This chain is built from TRBV30 and TRBJ2-7, and 8 junction bases match TRBD1. For the CDR3, the sequence is CAWGRGTGPIEQYF. The sequenced DNA: TGTGCCTGGGGTAGGGGGACAGGCCCCATCGAGCAGTACTTC.